Listed below are T cell receptor beta chains from one sample, sequenced in a study of PD-1 blockade in mismatch repair-deficient tumors. The repertoire was sequenced with immunoSEQ multiplex PCR; TCRdb's copy has only in-frame clones and lacks some. The sample gives approximately 15,000 clones, about 88% of which show up once; 4.6% is in the top ten. No antigen has been identified for these receptors. Sequencing was performed on cells cultured in vitro, taken from a patient treated with pembrolizumab. Source of these receptors: an adult with mismatch repair-deficient cancer. The CDR3 runs from the conserved cysteine through the conserved F or W. Each record gives: D gene, V gene, J gene, clone size, CDR3 DNA, CDR3 protein. A D gene is named only where the DNA matches it firmly. Clone size, where shown, is once, few, many, or a class for clones that have expanded.

d_call: NA
v_call: TRBV4-1
j_call: TRBJ2-1
clone_size: once
cdr3_nt: TGCGCCAGCAGCCAAGGTATCCGGATGAGGGGCAATGAGCAGTTCTTC
cdr3_aa: CASSQGIRMRGNEQFF

d_call: NA
v_call: TRBV27
j_call: TRBJ1-4
clone_size: NA
cdr3_nt: TGTGCCAGCAGTTTAAATGAAAAACTGTTTTTT
cdr3_aa: CASSLNEKLFF

d_call: NA
v_call: TRBV18
j_call: TRBJ1-3
clone_size: NA
cdr3_nt: TGTGCCAGCTCACCTTCCGGGGCGGGTTACTCTGGAAACACCATATATTTT
cdr3_aa: CASSPSGAGYSGNTIYF

d_call: TRBD1
v_call: TRBV6-5
j_call: TRBJ2-7
clone_size: NA
cdr3_nt: TGTGCCAGCGGGACAGGCCCTTTCTACGAGCAGTACTTC
cdr3_aa: CASGTGPFYEQYF

d_call: TRBD2
v_call: TRBV4-2
j_call: TRBJ2-5
clone_size: NA
cdr3_nt: TGTGCCAGCAGCCACTCGACTAGCGGGAGGTCCCGGGAGACCCAGTACTTC
cdr3_aa: CASSHSTSGRSRETQYF

d_call: NA
v_call: TRBV28
j_call: TRBJ1-3
clone_size: NA
cdr3_nt: TGTGCCAGCAGTTCAACAGGGACCTCTGGAAACACCATATATTTT
cdr3_aa: CASSSTGTSGNTIYF

d_call: NA
v_call: TRBV15
j_call: TRBJ2-3
clone_size: NA
cdr3_nt: TGTGCCACCAGCAGAGAAACCTACCTGCAGGACACAGATACGCAGTATTTT
cdr3_aa: CATSRETYLQDTDTQYF

d_call: NA
v_call: TRBV7-6
j_call: TRBJ1-3
clone_size: NA
cdr3_nt: TGTGCCAGCAGCTCTCCCCTGGGACCGCACTCTGGAAACACCATATATTTT
cdr3_aa: CASSSPLGPHSGNTIYF

d_call: TRBD2
v_call: TRBV7-7
j_call: TRBJ2-5
clone_size: NA
cdr3_nt: TGTGCCAGCAGCACATTAGCGGGCCTCCAAGAGACCCAGTACTTC
cdr3_aa: CASSTLAGLQETQYF

d_call: NA
v_call: TRBV6-1
j_call: TRBJ2-7
clone_size: NA
cdr3_nt: TGTGCCAGCTCCCAAGGGTACAAGCAGTACTTC
cdr3_aa: CASSQGYKQYF

d_call: TRBD2
v_call: TRBV9
j_call: TRBJ2-7
clone_size: NA
cdr3_nt: TGTGCCAGCAGCGTGACTAGCGGGAGGGTCGGAGAGCAGTACTTC
cdr3_aa: CASSVTSGRVGEQYF

d_call: TRBD2
v_call: TRBV5-1
j_call: TRBJ2-1
clone_size: NA
cdr3_nt: TGCGCCAGCAGCTTGATAACTAGCGGGAGCCATGAGCAGTTCTTC
cdr3_aa: CASSLITSGSHEQFF

d_call: NA
v_call: TRBV4-1
j_call: TRBJ1-1
clone_size: few
cdr3_nt: TGCGCCAGCAGCCAAGAGCAGCGGGGGAAGACTGAAGCTTTCTTT
cdr3_aa: CASSQEQRGKTEAFF

d_call: NA
v_call: TRBV6-5
j_call: TRBJ1-4
clone_size: NA
cdr3_nt: TGTGCCAGGGGTGAAAAACTGTTTTTT
cdr3_aa: CARGEKLFF

d_call: NA
v_call: TRBV18
j_call: TRBJ1-6
clone_size: few
cdr3_nt: TGTGCCAGCTCACCGTCAGGCTCCCTATATTCACCCCTCCACTTT
cdr3_aa: CASSPSGSLYSPLHF

d_call: NA
v_call: TRBV4-1
j_call: TRBJ1-3
clone_size: NA
cdr3_nt: TGCGCCAGCAGCCAAGTTTCGGGAGACACCATATATTTT
cdr3_aa: CASSQVSGDTIYF

d_call: NA
v_call: TRBV28
j_call: TRBJ1-3
clone_size: once
cdr3_nt: TGTGCCAGCAGCTCTACAGGGATGTACTCTGGAAACACCATATATTTT
cdr3_aa: CASSSTGMYSGNTIYF

d_call: NA
v_call: TRBV18
j_call: TRBJ1-3
clone_size: NA
cdr3_nt: TGTGCCAGCTCACCACCGGAGGTAACCTCTGGAAACACCATATATTTT
cdr3_aa: CASSPPEVTSGNTIYF

d_call: TRBD1
v_call: TRBV5-1
j_call: TRBJ1-1
clone_size: few
cdr3_nt: TGCGCCAGCAGCTCGGGACAGGGGATAATGAACACTGAAGCTTTCTTT
cdr3_aa: CASSSGQGIMNTEAFF

d_call: NA
v_call: TRBV7-8
j_call: TRBJ1-2
clone_size: NA
cdr3_nt: TGTGCCAGCAGCTTAAGCCGAGCGGGCTATGGCTACACCTTC
cdr3_aa: CASSLSRAGYGYTF